These T cell receptor beta chains were read from a single sample in a study of blood T cell repertoires in COVID-19. Repertoires were generated with immunoSEQ multiplex PCR, while TCRdb's copy carries only in-frame clones and drops some. Here the sample spans around 180,000 clones, roughly 88% being singletons. Material for sequencing was PBMCs or T cells enriched from blood (not recorded which). The source of these receptors is a woman between 25 and 40 years old who had recovered from COVID-19. Both conserved end residues are part of each CDR3. A D gene is named only where the DNA matches it firmly. Rows may omit the clone size; those that give it use once, few, many or a size class.

d_call: TRBD2
j_call: TRBJ2-3
v_call: TRBV27
clone_size: .
cdr3_aa: CASSFRALAGVLTDTQYF
cdr3_nt: TGTGCCAGCAGTTTCCGCGCCCTAGCGGGAGTGCTCACAGATACGCAGTATTTT

d_call: TRBD1
j_call: TRBJ1-2
v_call: TRBV30
clone_size: .
cdr3_aa: CAWSTGVGGYTF
cdr3_nt: TGTGCCTGGAGTACAGGGGTGGGGGGCTACACCTTC

d_call: TRBD2
j_call: TRBJ2-1
v_call: TRBV10-3
clone_size: .
cdr3_aa: CAISESGLAGITEQFF
cdr3_nt: TGTGCCATCAGTGAGTCTGGTCTAGCGGGAATTACTGAGCAGTTCTTC

d_call: TRBD1
j_call: TRBJ2-7
v_call: TRBV11-2
clone_size: few
cdr3_aa: CASKWGQSSYEQYF
cdr3_nt: TGTGCCAGCAAATGGGGACAGAGCTCCTACGAGCAGTACTTC

d_call: TRBD2
j_call: TRBJ2-1
v_call: TRBV6-4
clone_size: .
cdr3_aa: CATNRWGGGQNSYNEQFF
cdr3_nt: TGTGCCACCAACCGGTGGGGGGGAGGGCAAAACTCCTACAATGAGCAGTTCTTC

d_call: .
j_call: TRBJ2-7
v_call: TRBV21-1
clone_size: .
cdr3_aa: CASSNLTGGSYEQYF
cdr3_nt: TGTGCCAGCAGCAACCTGACAGGGGGCTCCTACGAGCAGTACTTC

d_call: .
j_call: TRBJ1-2
v_call: TRBV28
clone_size: .
cdr3_aa: CASSSRGYTF
cdr3_nt: TGTGCCAGCAGTTCCCGTGGCTACACCTTC

d_call: .
j_call: TRBJ1-3
v_call: TRBV5-1
clone_size: few
cdr3_aa: CASSFSTGGGNTIYF
cdr3_nt: TGCGCCAGCAGCTTTTCGACAGGTGGTGGAAACACCATATATTTT

d_call: .
j_call: TRBJ1-4
v_call: TRBV10-1
clone_size: .
cdr3_aa: CASSDQTEDNEKLFF
cdr3_nt: TGCGCCAGCAGCGACCAGACGGAGGATAATGAAAAACTGTTTTTT

d_call: .
j_call: TRBJ2-2
v_call: TRBV25-1
clone_size: .
cdr3_aa: CASSEGSTGELFF
cdr3_nt: TGTGCCAGCAGTGAAGGGAGCACCGGGGAGCTGTTTTTT

d_call: .
j_call: TRBJ2-7
v_call: TRBV5-8
clone_size: .
cdr3_aa: CASSSGTSSSSYEQYF
cdr3_nt: TGTGCCAGCAGCTCGGGGACATCTTCTTCCTCCTACGAGCAGTACTTC

d_call: .
j_call: TRBJ2-7
v_call: TRBV10-2
clone_size: .
cdr3_aa: CASSESEVYEQYF
cdr3_nt: TGCGCCAGCAGTGAGTCGGAGGTTTACGAGCAGTACTTC

d_call: .
j_call: TRBJ2-7
v_call: TRBV5-7
clone_size: .
cdr3_aa: CASSLSGYTYEQYF
cdr3_nt: TGTGCCAGCAGCTTGTCGGGGTACACCTACGAGCAGTACTTC

d_call: .
j_call: TRBJ1-1
v_call: TRBV18
clone_size: .
cdr3_aa: CASSPPNRANLNTEAFF
cdr3_nt: TGTGCCAGCTCACCACCGAACAGGGCAAACCTGAACACTGAAGCTTTCTTT

d_call: TRBD1
j_call: TRBJ2-7
v_call: TRBV19
clone_size: .
cdr3_aa: CASSIHTGQGANEQYF
cdr3_nt: TGTGCCAGTAGTATTCATACGGGACAGGGGGCCAACGAGCAGTACTTC

d_call: .
j_call: TRBJ1-1
v_call: TRBV29-1
clone_size: .
cdr3_aa: CSVGSHRVNTEAFF
cdr3_nt: TGCAGCGTTGGGTCTCACAGAGTAAACACTGAAGCTTTCTTT

d_call: .
j_call: TRBJ2-7
v_call: TRBV30
clone_size: .
cdr3_aa: CAWRNLQSRYEQYF
cdr3_nt: TGTGCCTGGAGAAATTTACAGTCTCGCTACGAGCAGTACTTC

d_call: .
j_call: TRBJ1-4
v_call: TRBV28
clone_size: .
cdr3_aa: CASSFGTYLRGEKLFF
cdr3_nt: TGTGCCAGCAGTTTCGGCACCTACCTCAGGGGTGAAAAACTGTTTTTT

d_call: .
j_call: TRBJ2-2
v_call: TRBV28
clone_size: once
cdr3_aa: CASSLDGVWTGELFF
cdr3_nt: TGTGCCAGCAGTTTAGACGGGGTCTGGACCGGGGAGCTGTTTTTT

d_call: TRBD2
j_call: TRBJ2-2
v_call: TRBV5-1
clone_size: .
cdr3_aa: CASSLGSGMNTGELFF
cdr3_nt: TGCGCCAGCAGCTTGGGTAGCGGGATGAACACCGGGGAGCTGTTTTTT

d_call: .
j_call: TRBJ1-1
v_call: TRBV5-1
clone_size: .
cdr3_aa: CASSLGSMNTEAFF
cdr3_nt: TGCGCCAGCAGCTTGGGATCTATGAACACTGAAGCTTTCTTT

d_call: TRBD2
j_call: TRBJ2-7
v_call: TRBV5-6
clone_size: .
cdr3_aa: CASSSSSGSYEQYF
cdr3_nt: TGTGCCAGCAGCTCATCTAGCGGGAGTTACGAGCAGTACTTC

d_call: .
j_call: TRBJ1-2
v_call: TRBV5-6
clone_size: .
cdr3_aa: CASSFSGQGGYGYTF
cdr3_nt: TGTGCCAGCAGCTTCTCGGGTCAAGGAGGCTATGGCTACACCTTC

d_call: TRBD1
j_call: TRBJ1-2
v_call: TRBV19
clone_size: few
cdr3_aa: CASSTDLQGAQSYGYTF
cdr3_nt: TGTGCCAGTAGTACAGACTTACAGGGGGCGCAGAGCTATGGCTACACCTTC

d_call: TRBD2
j_call: TRBJ2-7
v_call: TRBV7-9
clone_size: .
cdr3_aa: CASSQAGAYEQYF
cdr3_nt: TGTGCCAGCAGCCAGGCGGGGGCCTACGAGCAGTACTTC

d_call: TRBD1
j_call: TRBJ1-2
v_call: TRBV4-2
clone_size: .
cdr3_aa: CASSQDGGQGRPAYTF
cdr3_nt: TGTGCCAGCAGCCAAGATGGGGGACAGGGTCGTCCGGCCTACACCTTC

d_call: .
j_call: TRBJ1-2
v_call: TRBV9
clone_size: once
cdr3_aa: CASSVGEDSLPQTPRLGYGYTF
cdr3_nt: TGTGCCAGCAGCGTAGGGGAAGACAGCCTACCCCAAACTCCTCGTCTAGGGTATGGCTACACCTTC

d_call: .
j_call: TRBJ1-1
v_call: TRBV6-5
clone_size: .
cdr3_aa: CASRVFTRTDEAFF
cdr3_nt: TGTGCCAGCAGGGTATTTACGCGGACAGACGAAGCTTTCTTT

d_call: TRBD1
j_call: TRBJ1-2
v_call: TRBV19
clone_size: .
cdr3_aa: CASSIGTGNGYTF
cdr3_nt: TGTGCCAGTAGCATCGGGACAGGGAATGGCTACACCTTC

d_call: TRBD2
j_call: TRBJ2-7
v_call: TRBV27
clone_size: .
cdr3_aa: CASRIGTSGSYEQYF
cdr3_nt: TGTGCCAGCAGGATAGGGACTAGCGGCTCCTACGAGCAGTACTTC

d_call: TRBD1
j_call: TRBJ2-5
v_call: TRBV3-1/TRBV3-2
clone_size: .
cdr3_aa: CASRTGGRETQYF
cdr3_nt: TGTGCCAGCAGGACAGGGGGCAGGGAGACCCAGTACTTC

d_call: TRBD2
j_call: TRBJ2-4
v_call: TRBV24-1
clone_size: .
cdr3_aa: CATSDPLAGGPLGQNIQYF
cdr3_nt: TGTGCCACCAGTGATCCACTAGCGGGAGGGCCTTTGGGTCAAAACATTCAGTACTTC

d_call: TRBD2
j_call: TRBJ2-1
v_call: TRBV19
clone_size: .
cdr3_aa: CASTSTGGAPISYEQFF
cdr3_nt: TGTGCCAGTACTTCAACGGGGGGGGCCCCAATAAGTTATGAGCAGTTCTTC

d_call: .
j_call: TRBJ1-2
v_call: TRBV7-9
clone_size: .
cdr3_aa: CASSLRFGSGYGYTF
cdr3_nt: TGTGCCAGCAGCTTAAGGTTCGGGAGTGGCTATGGCTACACCTTC

d_call: .
j_call: TRBJ1-5
v_call: TRBV7-2
clone_size: .
cdr3_aa: CARGGGSSNQPQHF
cdr3_nt: TGTGCCAGGGGAGGGGGTAGTAGCAATCAGCCCCAGCATTTT

d_call: .
j_call: TRBJ1-6
v_call: TRBV10-2
clone_size: .
cdr3_aa: CASRQRGDQGGPNSPLHF
cdr3_nt: TGCGCCAGCAGACAGAGGGGAGACCAGGGAGGTCCGAATTCACCCCTCCACTTT

d_call: TRBD2
j_call: TRBJ2-7
v_call: TRBV19
clone_size: .
cdr3_aa: CASSNAGTSFYEQYF
cdr3_nt: TGTGCCAGTAGTAATGCCGGGACTAGTTTCTACGAGCAGTACTTC

d_call: TRBD2
j_call: TRBJ2-1
v_call: TRBV5-6
clone_size: .
cdr3_aa: CASSLTSGRPSSYNEQFF
cdr3_nt: TGTGCCAGCAGCTTGACTAGCGGGAGGCCGAGCTCCTACAATGAGCAGTTCTTC

d_call: .
j_call: TRBJ2-1
v_call: TRBV29-1
clone_size: few
cdr3_aa: CSVLRTYNEQFF
cdr3_nt: TGCAGCGTTTTGAGGACCTACAATGAGCAGTTCTTC

d_call: TRBD2
j_call: TRBJ2-7
v_call: TRBV27
clone_size: once
cdr3_aa: CASSKTSGRGFYEQYF
cdr3_nt: TGTGCCAGCAGTAAGACTAGCGGGAGGGGATTTTACGAGCAGTACTTC

d_call: TRBD1
j_call: TRBJ1-4
v_call: TRBV19
clone_size: .
cdr3_aa: CASSTRQGATNEKLFF
cdr3_nt: TGTGCCAGTAGTACCCGACAGGGGGCAACTAATGAAAAACTGTTTTTT

d_call: .
j_call: TRBJ2-7
v_call: TRBV10-2
clone_size: .
cdr3_aa: CASSESEGGRQYF
cdr3_nt: TGCGCCAGCAGTGAGTCGGAAGGAGGGAGGCAGTACTTC

d_call: .
j_call: TRBJ2-7
v_call: TRBV29-1
clone_size: .
cdr3_aa: CSVQGTFYEQYF
cdr3_nt: TGCAGCGTACAGGGAACCTTCTACGAGCAGTACTTC

d_call: .
j_call: TRBJ2-7
v_call: TRBV2
clone_size: .
cdr3_aa: CASSEGGSTYEQYF
cdr3_nt: TGTGCCAGCAGTGAGGGAGGTAGTACCTACGAGCAGTACTTC

d_call: TRBD2
j_call: TRBJ2-3
v_call: TRBV7-9
clone_size: once
cdr3_aa: CASSPPGMEPSGRVDTQYF
cdr3_nt: TGTGCCAGCAGCCCCCCCGGGATGGAACCTAGCGGGAGAGTGGATACGCAGTATTTT

d_call: .
j_call: TRBJ2-7
v_call: TRBV28
clone_size: once
cdr3_aa: CASSQSYEQYF
cdr3_nt: TGTGCCAGCAGTCAATCCTACGAGCAGTACTTC

d_call: .
j_call: TRBJ1-1
v_call: TRBV7-9
clone_size: .
cdr3_aa: CASSLDRPILEAFF
cdr3_nt: TGTGCCAGCAGCTTAGACCGCCCAATACTTGAAGCTTTCTTT

d_call: .
j_call: TRBJ1-5
v_call: TRBV27
clone_size: .
cdr3_aa: CASSSVNQPQHF
cdr3_nt: TGTGCCAGCAGTTCCGTAAATCAGCCCCAGCATTTT

d_call: .
j_call: TRBJ2-7
v_call: TRBV19
clone_size: .
cdr3_aa: CASSMGQGHEQYF
cdr3_nt: TGTGCCAGTAGTATGGGGCAGGGCCACGAGCAGTACTTC

d_call: .
j_call: TRBJ2-3
v_call: TRBV21-1
clone_size: .
cdr3_aa: CASSKAHPGQGGTDTQYF
cdr3_nt: TGTGCCAGCAGCAAAGCGCATCCAGGACAGGGGGGAACAGATACGCAGTATTTT

d_call: .
j_call: TRBJ1-1
v_call: TRBV5-4
clone_size: .
cdr3_aa: CASSRQAVNTEAFF
cdr3_nt: TGTGCCAGCAGCAGACAGGCTGTGAACACTGAAGCTTTCTTT

d_call: TRBD1
j_call: TRBJ1-1
v_call: TRBV28
clone_size: .
cdr3_aa: CASSWTGANTEAFF
cdr3_nt: TGTGCCAGCAGTTGGACAGGGGCGAACACTGAAGCTTTCTTT

d_call: TRBD1
j_call: TRBJ1-2
v_call: TRBV5-5
clone_size: .
cdr3_aa: CASSLVGTANYGYTF
cdr3_nt: TGTGCCAGCAGCTTAGTGGGGACAGCCAACTATGGCTACACCTTC

d_call: .
j_call: TRBJ1-6
v_call: TRBV7-2
clone_size: once
cdr3_aa: CASSLEEGVNSPLHF
cdr3_nt: TGTGCCAGCAGCTTAGAGGAAGGAGTGAATTCACCCCTCCACTTT

d_call: TRBD2
j_call: TRBJ2-5
v_call: TRBV5-4
clone_size: .
cdr3_aa: CASSPGGLAGREETQYF
cdr3_nt: TGTGCCAGCAGCCCGGGGGGTCTAGCGGGGAGGGAGGAGACCCAGTACTTC

d_call: .
j_call: TRBJ1-6
v_call: TRBV19
clone_size: .
cdr3_aa: CASSWDSSSYNSPLHF
cdr3_nt: TGTGCCAGTAGTTGGGACTCAAGCTCCTATAATTCACCCCTCCACTTT

d_call: .
j_call: TRBJ1-1
v_call: TRBV29-1
clone_size: .
cdr3_aa: CSAWEGMTEAFF
cdr3_nt: TGCAGCGCGTGGGAGGGTATGACTGAAGCTTTCTTT

d_call: TRBD1
j_call: TRBJ2-3
v_call: TRBV6-5
clone_size: .
cdr3_aa: CASRPGGAYTQYF
cdr3_nt: TGTGCCAGCAGGCCAGGGGGTGCATATACGCAGTATTTT

d_call: .
j_call: TRBJ2-4
v_call: TRBV28
clone_size: .
cdr3_aa: CASPTGRDEIAKNIQYF
cdr3_nt: TGTGCCAGCCCTACCGGGAGAGATGAAATAGCCAAAAACATTCAGTACTTC

d_call: .
j_call: TRBJ2-3
v_call: TRBV30
clone_size: .
cdr3_aa: CAWSVYGTPDTQYF
cdr3_nt: TGTGCCTGGAGTGTATACGGGACTCCAGATACGCAGTATTTT